A single T cell receptor (beta chain) is shown here with its context. This clonotype was seen more than once but under ten times. Its target antigen remains unknown. No base-level quality is on record; no much larger clone is a single base apart. The intended sense of this specimen's treatment or condition label: allogeneic hematopoietic cell transplantation with graft depleted of TCRalphabeta T cells and CD19 B cells. Transplant recipients were children who received TCRalphabeta/CD19-depleted allogeneic hematopoietic cell grafts. Libraries were constructed by PCR. The instrument was an Illumina HiSeq 2500. TCR library preparation used molecular barcoding, with unique molecular identifiers applied to normalize quantification of the TCRbeta repertoire. Starting from the raw public reads, TCRdb applied fastp trimming at Q25, assembled clones with MiXCR and retained in-frame beta chains. Rows with a matching CDR3 protein are joined into one entry that keeps the most common DNA and genes. The sample table contains 440,000 or so distinct CDR3 sequences; only one count was recorded for around two fifths of them. Under 30% of the sample rests with the top ten.

The CDR1 and CDR2 encoded by the germline V gene are SGHRS and YFSETQ. The germline ends are 14 bases apart after V is trimmed by 4 bases and J by 0 bases. From cysteine to phenylalanine, the CDR3 is 16 amino acids long. Just the 48-base CDR3 DNA is kept, in frame starting at base 1. This sample was included in a study of T-cell reconstitution after alpha-beta-depleted transplantation in children (dated by TCRdb to about 2016). Background on the whole study: Using TCR repertoire profiling, the study quantitatively followed how T-cell immune reconstitution unfolded in children after TCRalphabeta/CD19-depleted allogeneic hematopoietic cell transplantation.

Paper-wide results and their limitations: Over the following months the frequencies of hyperexpanded clones went down, and after one year T-cell counts and TCRbeta diversity were mostly credited to newly produced T cells. The apparently early alphabetaT-cell count recovery about two months after transplant was reportedly dependent on only several hundred rapidly expanded clones derived from non-depleted graft cells. In some patients, the high TCRbeta diversity seen at day 60 was put down to recipient T cells and intrathymic progenitors that had survived conditioning.

The specimen comprised PBMCs, sampled before TCRalphabeta/CD19-depleted stem cell transplant. This clonotype was obtained from a girl aged 2 to 9 with aplastic anemia, due to receive a stem cell transplant. This receptor chain uses TRBV5-1 and TRBJ1-3; the D gene lacks a confident call. The nucleotides read TGCGCCAGCAGCCGTGTTGGACGGGACTCTGGAAACACCATATATTTT. Its protein reads: CASSRVGRDSGNTIYF.